This TCR beta chain was captured by sequencing in a study of blood T cell repertoires in COVID-19. Study in general: There were acute and convalescent COVID-19 samples, and they came from the United States, Italy and Spain.

Authors' methods: Estimated nucleated cell counts came from reference gene primer amplification. Clones were sequenced by immunoSEQ multiplex PCR, and TCRdb holds only the in-frame ones, with some missing. Clone size and V and J calls were adopted from that table, with D and trimming inferred from the DNA. The sample contains about 83,000 clones, about four fifths of which appear only once. The CDR3 is 13 residues long. The V gene end was trimmed by 7 bases and the J gene end by 10 bases; junction bases not matched to a gene: 6. Germline V gives CDR1 MGHDK, CDR2 SYGVNS. The receptor was isolated from a woman aged 80 or over with active or convalescent COVID-19. This chain uses TRBV25-1 with TRBJ2-2, with TRBD2 identical over 10 bases. The sample consisted of peripheral blood. The CDR3 DNA reads as TGTGCCAGCACAAGCGGGGGGGTCCTGGAGCTGTTTTTT. Encoded protein: CASTSGGVLELFF.